The entry below gives a single TCR beta chain sequence along with its context. Only in-frame clones appear in the TCRdb table, and some are missing; sequencing was by immunoSEQ multiplex PCR. The table lists fewer than 200,000 clones, about 93% of them singletons, with approximately 0.5% in the top ten. The data are from a study of blood T cell repertoires in COVID-19. The CDR3 consists of 18 residues. The junction had 5 bases not matched to a gene; V was cut back by 0 bases and J by 0 bases. Germline CDR1 is SGDLS and CDR2 is YYNGEE. This clonotype was obtained from a middle-aged man with acute or convalescent COVID-19. V usage is TRBV9 and J usage is TRBJ2-3, with 12 positions matching TRBD2. Sequencing was done on a sample of peripheral blood. Here the CDR3 reads CASSVGTSGVFSTDTQYF. CDR3 coding DNA: TGTGCCAGCAGCGTAGGGACTAGCGGGGTTTTTAGCACAGATACGCAGTATTTT.